This is a list of T cell receptor beta chains from one sample in a study of T cell changes during pregnancy in multiple sclerosis. TCRdb's copy holds only in-frame clones and misses some; the assay was immunoSEQ multiplex PCR. The top ten clones hold nearly 2% of a sample with tens of thousands of clones, 75% to 95% of them seen once. The sequencing used CD4+ T cells from peripheral blood mononuclear cells, collected after pregnancy. These receptors were obtained from a female donor in good health, enrolled as a control in a pregnancy study. Each CDR3 is given with its conserved first and last residue. The D gene is left open where the match is weak. Clone size is shown for a subset of rows, as once, few, many or a class of expanded clone.

V gene	J gene	clone size	D gene	CDR3 protein	CDR3 DNA
TRBV5-6	TRBJ2-3	-	TRBD2	CASTVAGGQDTQYF	TGTGCCAGCACCGTAGCGGGGGGACAAGATACGCAGTATTTT
TRBV29-1	TRBJ2-1	-	TRBD2	CSVDAGTSGGNEQFF	TGCAGCGTTGATGCCGGGACTAGCGGGGGCAATGAGCAGTTCTTC
TRBV7-9	TRBJ2-1	-	TRBD2	CASSYAAGGGGEQFF	TGTGCCAGCAGCTACGCAGCGGGAGGGGGGGGTGAGCAGTTCTTC
TRBV9	TRBJ2-7	-	TRBD2	CASSVTSGSAYEQYF	TGTGCCAGCAGCGTTACTAGCGGGAGCGCCTACGAGCAGTACTTC
TRBV5-5	TRBJ1-1	once	TRBD1	CASSKRQGYTEAFF	TGTGCCAGCAGCAAGAGACAGGGCTACACTGAAGCTTTCTTT
TRBV28	TRBJ1-5	once	TRBD1	CASSPGGSGQPQHF	TGTGCCAGCAGTCCAGGGGGATCTGGTCAGCCCCAGCATTTT
TRBV7-2	TRBJ2-1	-	-	CASSLDARRANEQFF	TGTGCCAGCAGCTTAGATGCCCGGCGGGCAAATGAGCAGTTCTTC
TRBV6-1	TRBJ1-1	-	-	CASSEGPWTEAFF	TGTGCCAGCAGTGAAGGGCCGTGGACTGAAGCTTTCTTT
TRBV2	TRBJ2-7	-	-	CASSEVWGVDYEQYF	TGTGCCAGCAGTGAAGTGTGGGGGGTGGACTACGAGCAGTACTTC
TRBV20-1	TRBJ2-7	-	-	CSARPFPGQYF	TGCAGTGCTAGACCGTTCCCCGGGCAGTACTTC
TRBV28	TRBJ1-5	-	TRBD1	CASSLGTGERNQPQHF	TGTGCCAGCAGTTTAGGGACAGGGGAAAGGAATCAGCCCCAGCATTTT
TRBV5-6	TRBJ2-7	-	TRBD1	CASSWTGGDYEQYF	TGTGCCAGCAGCTGGACAGGGGGCGACTACGAGCAGTACTTC
TRBV5-5	TRBJ2-2	-	-	CASRAGTNTGELFF	TGTGCCAGCAGAGCCGGGACGAACACCGGGGAGCTGTTTTTT
TRBV2	TRBJ2-1	-	-	CASTKGGFDEQFF	TGTGCCAGCACCAAAGGAGGATTCGATGAGCAGTTCTTC
TRBV19	TRBJ1-3	-	-	CASSRRTAASGNTIYF	TGTGCCAGTAGTAGGCGGACAGCCGCCTCTGGAAACACCATATATTTT
TRBV4-1	TRBJ1-6	-	TRBD1	CASSQEPGGSSPLHF	TGCGCCAGCAGCCAAGAGCCAGGGGGGAGTTCACCCCTCCACTTT
TRBV30	TRBJ2-7	-	TRBD2	CAWSVLAGVGYYEQYF	TGTGCCTGGAGTGTATTAGCGGGAGTTGGGTACTACGAGCAGTACTTC
TRBV11-2	TRBJ2-1	few	TRBD2	CASSLGLAGEQFF	TGTGCCAGCAGCTTAGGATTAGCGGGGGAGCAGTTCTTC
TRBV7-3	TRBJ1-3	-	-	CASSLAPGNTIYF	TGTGCCAGCAGCTTAGCGCCCGGAAACACCATATATTTT
TRBV5-4	TRBJ2-3	-	-	CASSHRLASTDTQYF	TGTGCCAGCAGCCACCGCCTAGCTAGCACAGATACGCAGTATTTT
TRBV5-1	TRBJ2-1	once	-	CASSLGGGDEQFF	TGCGCCAGCAGCTTGGGTGGGGGCGATGAGCAGTTCTTC
TRBV13	TRBJ2-1	-	-	CASTLRGINYNEQFF	TGTGCCAGCACCCTTAGGGGGATAAACTACAATGAGCAGTTCTTC